These T cell receptor beta chains were read from a single sample in a study of response to subunit inactivated influenza vaccine. TCRdb fed the RT-PCR reads into MiXCR, producing one record per CDR3 protein. Here the sample spans roughly 650,000 distinct CDR3 sequences, roughly 14% being singletons. The sample was PBMCs from blood, taken approximately 12 days after vaccination. The receptor set was obtained from a man aged 50-59 years who received an inactivated influenza vaccine. CDR3s include the opening cysteine and the closing phenylalanine or tryptophan. The D gene is left open where the match is weak. Clone sizes are given selectively: once, few, many, or a class where the clone is expanded.

>13|.|.|TRBJ1-2|TRBV5-5
CASSFRGFEGYTF
TGTGCCAGCAGCTTTCGGGGGTTCGAAGGCTACACCTTC
>14|.|many|TRBJ2-1|TRBV30
CAGIRTFNYNEQFF
TGTGCCGGAATACGGACCTTCAACTACAATGAGCAGTTCTTC
>16|.|.|TRBJ2-5|TRBV14
CASSQVRFWGPETQYF
TGTGCCAGCAGCCAAGTGAGATTCTGGGGGCCAGAGACCCAGTACTTC
>17|.|.|TRBJ2-5|TRBV28
CASSPLMDGGRRETQYF
TGTGCCAGCAGCCCGTTGATGGACGGGGGCCGGCGGGAGACCCAGTACTTC
>15|TRBD2|.|TRBJ2-5|TRBV6-2/TRBV6-3
CASSGGGLHGETQYF
TGTGCCAGCAGTGGGGGGGGTCTCCACGGAGAGACCCAGTACTTC
>15|.|.|TRBJ1-4|TRBV7-2
CASSLVGPVDEKLFF
TGTGCCAGCAGCTTAGTAGGACCGGTTGATGAAAAACTGTTTTTT
>16|TRBD1|.|TRBJ2-1|TRBV5-1
CASSSAGTGSNNEQFF
TGCGCCAGCAGCTCCGCCGGGACAGGGAGCAACAATGAGCAGTTCTTC
>12|TRBD1|.|TRBJ1-1|TRBV7-8
CASSDWTGGAFF
TGTGCCAGCAGCGACTGGACAGGGGGAGCTTTCTTT
>14|.|few|TRBJ2-1|TRBV4-3
CASSQVRGAGEQFF
TGCGCCAGCAGCCAAGTACGGGGGGCGGGTGAGCAGTTCTTC
>14|.|.|TRBJ1-2|TRBV12-3/TRBV12-4
CASSSNRAYYGYTF
TGTGCCAGCAGTTCGAACAGGGCCTACTATGGCTACACCTTC
>15|TRBD2|.|TRBJ2-3|TRBV20-1
CSAERERGSTDTQYF
TGCAGTGCTGAGCGGGAGAGGGGTAGCACAGATACGCAGTATTTT
>14|.|.|TRBJ1-1|TRBV5-1
CASSWNSENTEAFF
TGCGCCAGCAGCTGGAATTCAGAGAACACTGAAGCTTTCTTT
>14|TRBD1|.|TRBJ1-5|TRBV30
CAWSGTGDNQPQHF
TGTGCCTGGAGTGGGACAGGGGACAATCAGCCCCAGCATTTT
>13|.|.|TRBJ2-7|TRBV12-3/TRBV12-4
CASSARGLGEQYF
TGTGCCAGCAGTGCCCGTGGCCTGGGCGAGCAGTACTTC
>15|TRBD1|.|TRBJ1-3|TRBV6-1
CASRPQGAAGNTIYF
TGTGCCAGCAGACCCCAGGGGGCGGCTGGAAACACCATATATTTT
>14|.|many|TRBJ2-7|TRBV12-3/TRBV12-4
CASREQDGSYEQYF
TGTGCCAGCAGGGAACAGGACGGCTCCTACGAGCAGTACTTC
>12|.|few|TRBJ2-1|TRBV24-1
CATSGDLGEQFF
TGTGCCACCAGTGGCGACCTTGGGGAGCAGTTCTTC
>14|.|.|TRBJ2-3|TRBV20-1
CSVGAGTSTDTQYF
TGCAGTGTGGGGGCGGGGACTAGCACAGATACGCAGTATTTT
>16|.|.|TRBJ1-2|TRBV24-1
CATILYETPLGYGYTF
TGTGCCACCATCCTCTATGAGACCCCTTTGGGCTATGGCTACACCTTC
>16|.|few|TRBJ1-6|TRBV4-2
CASSQGEGIYNSPLHF
TGTGCCAGCAGCCAAGGAGAGGGTATCTATAATTCACCCCTCCACTTT
>16|.|.|TRBJ2-1|TRBV12-3/TRBV12-4
CASSSGWQGKHNEQFF
TGTGCCAGCAGTTCCGGTTGGCAGGGGAAGCACAATGAGCAGTTCTTC
>15|.|few|TRBJ2-3|TRBV7-2
CASRRLPSGADTQYF
TGTGCCAGCAGGAGACTCCCATCGGGCGCAGATACGCAGTATTTT
>13|.|.|TRBJ1-1|TRBV29-1
CSANSGVNTEAFF
TGCAGCGCTAACTCGGGAGTGAACACTGAAGCTTTCTTT
>8|.|.|TRBJ1-2|TRBV20-1
CSATGYTF
TGCAGTGCTACTGGCTACACCTTC
>16|.|few|TRBJ2-5|TRBV6-5
CASSYSGSKGQETQYF
TGTGCCAGCAGTTACTCCGGGAGTAAGGGCCAAGAGACCCAGTACTTC
>16|.|.|TRBJ2-3|TRBV24-1
CATSDLPDSSRRTQYF
TGTGCCACCAGTGATTTGCCGGACTCTAGCCGGCGTACGCAGTATTTT
>14|.|few|TRBJ1-6|TRBV12-3/TRBV12-4
CASKGTGYNSPLHF
TGTGCCAGCAAGGGAACAGGTTATAATTCACCCCTCCACTTT
>15|.|few|TRBJ2-3|TRBV5-1
CASRLSGGVADTQYF
TGCGCCAGCAGGTTGTCTGGGGGAGTAGCGGATACGCAGTATTTT
>16|.|.|TRBJ2-7|TRBV15
CATSSGMTGGAYEQYF
TGTGCCACCAGCAGCGGCATGACCGGAGGGGCCTACGAGCAGTACTTC
>14|TRBD1|few|TRBJ1-1|TRBV10-3
CAIRDRGQDTEAFF
TGTGCCATCAGGGACAGGGGACAGGACACTGAAGCTTTCTTT
>15|.|.|TRBJ2-3|TRBV27
CASSLWGLGTDTQYF
TGTGCCAGCAGTTTATGGGGGCTGGGCACAGATACGCAGTATTTT
>16|TRBD1|once|TRBJ2-3|TRBV7-9
CASSGPGTAITDTQYF
TGTGCCAGCAGCGGCCCCGGGACAGCTATCACAGATACGCAGTATTTT
>15|TRBD1|.|TRBJ2-5|TRBV7-2
CASSLGGQGFKTQYF
TGTGCCAGCAGCTTAGGAGGACAGGGTTTTAAGACCCAGTACTTC
>16|TRBD1|.|TRBJ2-2|TRBV11-2
CASRGQGAANTGELFF
TGTGCCAGCAGAGGCCAGGGGGCCGCGAACACCGGGGAGCTGTTTTTT
>17|TRBD1|few|TRBJ2-6|TRBV10-3
CAISADRARSGANVLTF
TGTGCCATCAGTGCGGACAGGGCCCGCTCTGGGGCCAACGTCCTGACTTTC
>16|TRBD2|.|TRBJ2-3|TRBV24-1
CATSELTSGGTDTQYF
TGTGCCACCAGTGAGCTGACTAGCGGAGGCACAGATACGCAGTATTTT
>16|TRBD1|.|TRBJ2-2|TRBV6-2/TRBV6-3
CASRNPGQGPTGELFF
TGTGCCAGCAGAAACCCGGGACAGGGGCCCACCGGGGAGCTGTTTTTT
>14|TRBD2|many|TRBJ2-5|TRBV4-2
CASSQESGGETQYF
TGTGCCAGCAGCCAAGAGTCGGGAGGGGAGACCCAGTACTTC
>13|TRBD1|many|TRBJ1-1|TRBV5-1
CASSPGQGAEAFF
TGCGCCAGCAGCCCGGGACAGGGGGCTGAAGCTTTCTTT
>16|TRBD2|few|TRBJ2-3|TRBV11-2
CASSLDGGRFTDTQYF
TGTGCCAGCAGCTTAGACGGCGGGAGGTTCACAGATACGCAGTATTTT
>13|TRBD1|few|TRBJ1-5|TRBV12-3/TRBV12-4
CASSLTGGGPQHF
TGTGCCAGCAGTTTGACAGGGGGGGGACCCCAGCATTTT
>13|TRBD2|.|TRBJ2-7|TRBV29-1
CSAAGLAGEEQYF
TGCAGCGCAGCCGGACTAGCGGGAGAGGAGCAGTACTTC
>14|TRBD1|many|TRBJ1-5|TRBV12-3/TRBV12-4
CASSLTGGNQPQHF
TGTGCCAGCAGTTTAACAGGGGGCAATCAGCCCCAGCATTTT
>15|TRBD2|few|TRBJ2-3|TRBV6-5
CASSFLAESTDTQYF
TGTGCCAGCAGTTTCCTAGCGGAAAGCACAGATACGCAGTATTTT
>16|.|.|TRBJ2-1|TRBV4-3
CASSQATGGLYNEQFF
TGCGCCAGCAGCCAAGCCACGGGGGGCCTGTACAATGAGCAGTTCTTC
>14|TRBD1|.|TRBJ2-7|TRBV25-1
CASSVTGVTYEQYF
TGTGCCAGCTCCGTTACAGGGGTCACCTACGAGCAGTACTTC